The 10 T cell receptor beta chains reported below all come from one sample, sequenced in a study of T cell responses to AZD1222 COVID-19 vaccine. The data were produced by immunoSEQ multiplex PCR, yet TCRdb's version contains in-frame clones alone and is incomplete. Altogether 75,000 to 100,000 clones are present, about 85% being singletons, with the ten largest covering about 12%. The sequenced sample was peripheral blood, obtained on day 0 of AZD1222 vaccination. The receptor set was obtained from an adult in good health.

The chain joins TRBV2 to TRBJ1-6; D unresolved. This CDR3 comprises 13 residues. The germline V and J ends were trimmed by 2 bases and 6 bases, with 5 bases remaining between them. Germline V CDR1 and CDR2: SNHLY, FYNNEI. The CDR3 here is CASSESLNSPLHF. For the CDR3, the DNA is TGTGCCAGCAGTGAAAGTCTTAATTCACCCCTCCACTTT.

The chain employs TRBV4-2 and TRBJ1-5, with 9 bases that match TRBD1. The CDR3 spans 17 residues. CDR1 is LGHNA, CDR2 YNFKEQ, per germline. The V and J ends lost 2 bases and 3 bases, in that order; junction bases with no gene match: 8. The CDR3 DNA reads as TGTGCCAGCAGCCAAAAAACCGGGACAGGGCTCAATCAGCCCCAGCATTTT. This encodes CASSQKTGTGLNQPQHF.

In nucleotides, the CDR3 is TGTGCCAGCAGCCAGACCCCTACAGTGTTCTCTGGAAACACCATATATTTT. This encodes CASSQTPTVFSGNTIYF. The V call is TRBV11-2, the J call TRBJ1-3; no clear D. This CDR3 has 17 amino acids. CDR1 is SGHAT and CDR2 is FQNNGV in the germline V gene. With 5 bases removed from V and 0 bases from J, the gap between germline ends came to 17 bases.

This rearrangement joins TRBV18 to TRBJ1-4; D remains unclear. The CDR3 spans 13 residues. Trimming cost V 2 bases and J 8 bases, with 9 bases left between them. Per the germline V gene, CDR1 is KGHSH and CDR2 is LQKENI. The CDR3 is CASSPGYSEKLFF. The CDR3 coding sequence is TGTGCCAGCTCACCAGGGTATAGCGAAAAACTGTTTTTT.

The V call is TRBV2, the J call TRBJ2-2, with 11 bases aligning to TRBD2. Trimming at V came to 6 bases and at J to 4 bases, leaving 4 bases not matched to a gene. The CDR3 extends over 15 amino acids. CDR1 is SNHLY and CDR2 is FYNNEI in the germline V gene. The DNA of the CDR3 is TGTGCCAGCAGCAACGGACTAGCGGGCACCGGGGAGCTGTTTTTT. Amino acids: CASSNGLAGTGELFF.

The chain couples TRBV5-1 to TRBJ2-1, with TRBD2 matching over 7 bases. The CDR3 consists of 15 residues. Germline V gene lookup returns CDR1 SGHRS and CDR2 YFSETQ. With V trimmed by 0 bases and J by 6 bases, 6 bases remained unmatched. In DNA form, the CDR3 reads TGCGCCAGCAGCTTGGGAAGCGGGGCGGGCAATGAGCAGTTCTTC. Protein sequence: CASSLGSGAGNEQFF.

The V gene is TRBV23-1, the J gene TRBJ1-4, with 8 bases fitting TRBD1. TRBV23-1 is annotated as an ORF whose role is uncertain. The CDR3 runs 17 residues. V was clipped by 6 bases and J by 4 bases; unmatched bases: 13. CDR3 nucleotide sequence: TGCGCCAGCAGGACAAGGGACAGGTGTAACTATAATGAAAAACTGTTTTTT. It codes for CASRTRDRCNYNEKLFF.

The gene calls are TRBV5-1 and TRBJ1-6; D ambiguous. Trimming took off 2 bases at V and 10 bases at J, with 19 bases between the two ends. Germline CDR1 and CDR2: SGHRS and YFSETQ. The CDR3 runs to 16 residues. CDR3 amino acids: CASSLDDDKLYSPLHF. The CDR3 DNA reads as TGCGCCAGCAGCTTAGACGACGACAAGCTCTACTCACCCCTCCACTTT.

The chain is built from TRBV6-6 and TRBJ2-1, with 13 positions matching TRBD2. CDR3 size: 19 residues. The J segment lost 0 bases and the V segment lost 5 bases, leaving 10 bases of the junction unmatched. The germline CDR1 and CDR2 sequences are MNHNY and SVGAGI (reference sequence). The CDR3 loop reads CASSPYGTSGDSSYNEQFF. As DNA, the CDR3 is TGTGCCAGCAGTCCGTACGGGACTAGCGGGGATAGCTCCTACAATGAGCAGTTCTTC.

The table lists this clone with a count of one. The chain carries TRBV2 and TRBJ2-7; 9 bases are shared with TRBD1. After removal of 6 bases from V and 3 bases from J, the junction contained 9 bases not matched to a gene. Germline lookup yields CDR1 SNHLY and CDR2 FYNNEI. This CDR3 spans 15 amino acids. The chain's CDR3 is CASRPPGQGLYEQYF. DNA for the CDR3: TGTGCCAGCAGACCTCCGGGACAGGGTCTCTACGAGCAGTACTTC.